This T cell receptor (beta chain) came from a study of PD-L1 blockade in urothelial cancer. Germline CDR1 MNHEY, CDR2 SMNVEV (reference sequence). The CDR3 runs to 17 residues. Between the trimmed V and J ends, which lost 6 bases and 3 bases, there was a span of 23 bases. Time point here: pretreatment peripheral blood. Profiling relied on immunoSEQ multiplex PCR, and the TCRdb table lists in-frame clones only, not all of them. The sample records about 49,000 clones, approximately 79% being singletons. V and J are TRBV27 and TRBJ1-1, with D possibly matching TRBD1 (5 bases). Material: PBMCs, obtained around atezolizumab (anti-PD-L1) treatment. This TCR was recovered from a man between 65 and 79 years old with urothelial cancer. The CDR3: CASSFRGKRRWYTEAFF. CDR3 coding DNA: TGTGCCAGCAGCTTTCGGGGGAAAAGACGGTGGTACACTGAAGCTTTCTTT.